Presented here are 30 T cell receptor beta chains from one specimen sequenced in a study of blood T cells in healthy people across ages. The second PCR ran roughly 7 to 12 cycles with a sample-barcoded 5' primer and J-beta primers. TCRdb re-called the 5' RACE reads with MiXCR, one entry per CDR3 protein. Of more than 1.4 million distinct CDR3 sequences listed, roughly 45% were seen once; the top ten hold roughly 7.7%. Sample: blood. These receptor sequences come from a woman aged 18-35 years in good health.

Only a few counts were recorded for this clonotype. The chain joins TRBV25-1 to TRBJ1-4; D unresolved. This CDR3 region has 15 residues. V lost 5 bases and J lost 0, with 10 bases in between. The germline V gene encodes CDR1 MGHDK and CDR2 SYGVNS. The CDR3 region has the DNA TGTGCCAGCAGTAGAACAGCTGCAACTAATGAAAAACTGTTTTTT. This sequence encodes CASSRTAATNEKLFF.

V usage is TRBV6-5 and J usage is TRBJ1-1, with D perhaps matching TRBD1 (6 bases). The CDR3 totals 14 residues. Germline CDR1 reads MNHEY; CDR2 reads SVGAGI. V gave up 5 bases and J gave up 2 bases, with 12 bases separating them. The CDR3 DNA reads TGTGCCAGCAGTACAGACAGGTTAAACACTGAAGCTTTCTTT. Its protein is CASSTDRLNTEAFF.

This clonotype has only a few counts. J is TRBJ2-5 and V is TRBV28; D is uncertain. The germline gives CDR1 MDHEN, CDR2 SYDVKM. The CDR3 is 14 amino acids. V lost 6 bases, J lost 5 bases, and 16 bases lay in between. CDR3 region: CASSPPRLGETQYF. Written as DNA, the CDR3 is TGTGCCAGCAGCCCCCCCAGGCTAGGGGAGACCCAGTACTTC.

This clonotype showed up just a few times. The CDR3 here is CASSLEGGANSPLHF. In DNA form, the CDR3 reads TGTGCCAGCAGCTTAGAGGGGGGGGCGAATTCACCCCTCCACTTT. The V gene is TRBV7-2, the J gene TRBJ1-6, with D perhaps TRBD1 (6 bases). This CDR3 has 15 amino acids. Germline V gene sequence: CDR1 SGHTA, CDR2 FQGNSA. V was cut by 1 base and J by 7 bases, with 11 bases left in between.

Of note for this clonotype: It may be a read error: a sequence one base away is much more abundant. This rearrangement joins TRBV10-3 to TRBJ2-3; no clear D. The CDR3 is 12 residues long. CDR1 is ENHRY and CDR2 is SYGVKD in the germline V gene. V gave up 8 bases and J gave up 1 base, with 7 bases separating them. The CDR3 nucleotides are TGTGCCATCGCTCTGGGCACAGATACGCAGTATTTT. It codes for CAIALGTDTQYF.

The V gene is TRBV12-3 or TRBV12-4, the J gene TRBJ2-7; TRBD2 is a possible D gene (5 bases). The CDR3 spans 14 residues. The ends were cut back, 6 bases at V and 3 bases at J, with 15 bases in the middle. In DNA form, the CDR3 reads TGTGCCAGCAGGGCCGCGGGCACAAACTACGAGCAGTACTTC. Translated: CASRAAGTNYEQYF.

This clonotype was seen a few times. CDR3 in DNA: TGTGCCAGCAGCCAGGGAGGGTTGACCTACAATGAGCAGTTCTTC. It is translated as CASSQGGLTYNEQFF. This chain uses TRBV7-3 with TRBJ2-1; 7 bases are shared with TRBD2. CDR1 is SGHTA, CDR2 FQGTGA, per germline. The CDR3 covers 15 residues. Trimming took 5 bases from V and 2 from J; bases not matched to a gene: 6.

The chain employs TRBV9 and TRBJ2-7; weak D call: TRBD2 (6 bases). The V gene lost 2 bases and the J gene lost 5 bases, with 14 bases spanning the gap. This CDR3 has 14 residues. Germline-derived CDR1 and CDR2 are SGDLS and YYNGEE. The CDR3: CASSVGGDSDEQYF. In nucleotides, the CDR3 is TGTGCCAGCAGCGTGGGAGGCGACTCGGACGAGCAGTACTTC.

The chain employs TRBV7-9 and TRBJ2-7; 10 bases map to TRBD2. Germline V CDR1 and CDR2: SEHNR, FQNEAQ (reference sequence). The V segment lost 1 base and the J segment 12 bases; nucleotides outside the gene matches: 3. This CDR3 spans 12 amino acids. CDR3 in DNA: TGTGCCAGCAGCTTAGAGTCTAGCGGGAGGTACTTC. It yields the protein CASSLESSGRYF.

This chain joins TRBV2 and TRBJ2-1; D unresolved. Trimming removed 4 bases at V and 6 bases at J, with 10 bases between. The CDR3 runs to 13 residues. Germline V CDR1 and CDR2: SNHLY, FYNNEI. Written as DNA, the CDR3 is TGTGCCAGCAGTGGGCTCGTCGCCAATGAGCAGTTCTTC. As protein: CASSGLVANEQFF.

In its sample, this clonotype was seen once. CDR3 amino acids: CASSVDPSKETQYF. CDR3 DNA sequence: TGTGCCAGCAGCGTAGATCCCAGCAAAGAGACCCAGTACTTC. The chain employs TRBV9 and TRBJ2-5; D call uncertain. Germline V gene data show CDR1 as SGDLS and CDR2 as YYNGEE. Trimming took 0 bases from V and 3 from J, leaving 9 bases between them. There are 14 residues in the CDR3. The entire variable domain, with the rest obtained from reference TRBV9 and TRBJ2-5, is as follows: DSGVTQTPKHLITATGQRVTLRCSPRSGDLSVYWYQQSLDQGLQFLIQYYNGEERAKGNILERFSAQQFPDLHSELNLSSLELGDSALYFCASSVDPSKETQYFGPGTRLLVL.

The rearrangement links TRBV20-1 to TRBJ1-2; D remains unclear. Trimming removed 0 bases at V and 7 bases at J, with 6 bases between. The CDR3 spans 11 residues. CDR1 is DFQATT and CDR2 is SNEGSKA in the germline V gene (reference sequence). CDR3 DNA: TGCAGTGCTAGAGATCTCCCTGGCTACACCTTC. This sequence encodes CSARDLPGYTF.

The CDR3 nucleotides are TGTGCCAGCAGTCCCCTCGGGGGGGAGACCCAGTACTTC. This encodes CASSPLGGETQYF. The rearrangement uses TRBV12-3 or TRBV12-4 and TRBJ2-5, with 7 bases aligning to TRBD2. This CDR3 is 13 amino acids long. Trimming removed 5 bases from V and 5 bases from J; junction bases left unmatched: 5.

The table lists this clonotype with a few counts. The V gene is TRBV2, the J gene TRBJ2-5; TRBD2 matches at 8 bases. V lost 6 bases and J lost 1; bases outside the gene matches: 13. CDR1 is SNHLY, CDR2 FYNNEI, per germline. The CDR3 is made up of 17 amino acids. CDR3 sequence reads: CASRPGGSGEIQETQYF. In DNA form, the CDR3 reads TGTGCCAGCAGACCCGGGGGTAGCGGGGAGATCCAAGAGACCCAGTACTTC.

The CDR3, as DNA: TGTGCCAGCAGTTATAAATGGGGGGAGGGCCCCGAAAATGAGCAGTTCTTC. It yields the protein CASSYKWGEGPENEQFF. The V and J genes are TRBV6-6 and TRBJ2-1, with TRBD2 identical over 7 bases. V lost 3 bases to trimming and J lost 7 bases; unmatched junction nucleotides: 15. Germline CDR1 is MNHNY and CDR2 is SVGAGI (reference sequence). The CDR3 consists of 17 residues.

For this clonotype: A junction end diverges from the germline sequence, so it may reflect a read error. The CDR3 DNA sequence: TGCGCCTGCAGCTTGGGAGCTAGCGGGGACACAGATACGCAGTATTTT. It translates to CACSLGASGDTDTQYF. This chain joins TRBV5-1 and TRBJ2-3; 9 nucleotides align to TRBD2. CDR3 length: 16 residues. Looked up from germline, CDR1 is SGHRS and CDR2 is YFSETQ.

V and J are TRBV27 and TRBJ2-5, with 12 bases fitting TRBD2. The end of the DNA fits TRBJ2-7 better, so the J call may be wrong. Germline V gene lookup returns CDR1 MNHEY and CDR2 SMNVEV (reference sequence). This CDR3 spans 15 amino acids. The CDR3 here is CASSPGLAGSDEQYF. The CDR3 region has the DNA TGTGCCAGCAGTCCGGGACTAGCGGGTTCTGACGAGCAGTACTTC.

The rearrangement joins TRBV3-1 to TRBJ2-7, with TRBD2 matching over 8 bases. CDR1 and CDR2 (germline): LGHDT, YNNKEL (reference sequence). Trimming cost V 1 base and J 2 bases; bases outside gene matches: 7. The CDR3 extends over 16 amino acids. Here the CDR3 reads CASSQGKTSGAYEQYF. DNA of the CDR3: TGTGCCAGCAGCCAAGGGAAAACTAGCGGTGCCTACGAGCAGTACTTC.

The chain has TRBV28 and TRBJ2-5; perhaps TRBD2 as D (5 bases). Trimming pared 4 bases from V and 4 bases from J, leaving 16 bases between. CDR3 length: 15 residues. Germline V gene data show CDR1 as MDHEN and CDR2 as SYDVKM. CDR3 in amino acids: CASSSSGEIGETQYF. CDR3 DNA: TGTGCCAGCAGTTCCTCCGGGGAGATCGGAGAGACCCAGTACTTC.

For this clonotype: The final CDR3 position lacks the conserved phenylalanine or tryptophan, pointing to a likely read error. The chain joins TRBV6-5 to TRBJ1-2; TRBD1 matches at 9 bases. This CDR3 is 15 amino acids long. V dropped 6 bases and J dropped 6; count of bases not matched to a gene: 11. The germline CDR1 and CDR2 sequences are MNHEY and SVGAGI. The CDR3 nucleotides are TGTGCCAGCAGCATTGTGGCGGGACAGGGCGATGGCTACACCGTC. Translated: CASSIVAGQGDGYTV.

V gene TRBV5-1 combines with J gene TRBJ2-7; 9 bases are shared with TRBD2. This CDR3 region has 14 residues. Germline V gene sequence: CDR1 SGHRS, CDR2 YFSETQ. Losses at the gene ends were 1 base for V and 6 bases for J; bases not matched to a gene: 5. CDR3 sequence (DNA): TGCGCCAGCAGCTTGCGGGCGGGAGGGCCCGAGCAGTACTTC. Protein: CASSLRAGGPEQYF.

The sample holds a few counts of this clonotype. This sequence joins TRBV28 and TRBJ2-1; TRBD2 agrees at 9 bases. Germline CDR1 and CDR2: MDHEN and SYDVKM. The length of the CDR3 is 14 residues. V dropped 8 bases and J dropped 7; count of bases not matched to a gene: 9. In nucleotides, the CDR3 is TGTGCCAGCGTTACTAGCGGGTCTTATAATGAGCAGTTCTTC. It specifies CASVTSGSYNEQFF.

The rearrangement links TRBV11-2 to TRBJ2-3; TRBD1 matches 9 bases. Germline-derived CDR1 and CDR2 are SGHAT and FQNNGV. Germline trimming cut 5 bases from V and 1 base from J; bases unmatched to any gene: 7. The CDR3 is 16 amino acids. For the CDR3, the DNA is TGTGCCAGCAGCCTTAGGGGGGACAGGGGCACAGATACGCAGTATTTT. It translates to CASSLRGDRGTDTQYF.

The chain uses TRBV9 and TRBJ1-2; weak D call: TRBD1 (5 bases). Looked up from germline, CDR1 is SGDLS and CDR2 is YYNGEE. V lost 4 bases and J 1 base, leaving 14 bases between the germline ends. This CDR3 spans 15 amino acids. The CDR3 region has the DNA TGTGCCAGCAGCCCCGTGGGGGGAATTAACTATGGCTACACCTTC. This sequence encodes CASSPVGGINYGYTF.

The chain carries TRBV7-9 and TRBJ2-7; D is perhaps TRBD2 (5 bases). Trimming cost V 2 bases and J 6 bases, with 14 bases left between them. CDR3 length: 14 residues. The germline CDR1 and CDR2 sequences are SEHNR and FQNEAQ (reference sequence). CDR3 residues: CASSLSGRSGEQYF. CDR3 DNA sequence: TGTGCCAGCAGCTTAAGCGGCAGATCGGGCGAGCAGTACTTC.

The V and J genes are TRBV6-9 and TRBJ1-2, with 8 bases identical to TRBD1. The CDR3 consists of 9 residues. The trim removed 8 bases at V and 13 bases at J, leaving 3 bases unmatched. Germline CDR1 reads MNHGY; CDR2 reads SVAAGI. DNA of the CDR3: TGTGCCAGCCGAACAGGGGGCACCTTC. This sequence encodes CASRTGGTF.

CDR3 coding DNA: TGCAGCGTCTTAGGGACAGGGGGCGCGGGCCCTTCACTCTCTGGGGCCAACGTCCTGACTTTC. It encodes CSVLGTGGAGPSLSGANVLTF. J is TRBJ2-6 and V is TRBV29-1; TRBD1 agrees at 12 bases. The V gene end was trimmed by 6 bases and the J gene end by 0 bases; junction bases not matched to a gene: 18. CDR1 SQVTM and CDR2 ANQGSEA come from the germline V gene. The CDR3 covers 21 residues.

In the case of this clonotype: A junction boundary mismatches the germline segment, possibly from a read error. The chain carries TRBV28 and TRBJ1-5; no clear D gene. CDR1 and CDR2 (germline): MDHEN, SYDVKM. The CDR3 is made up of 13 amino acids. The DNA of the CDR3 is TGTGCCTGCAGTCCACCAGCGTTTCAGCCCCAGCATTTT. Protein product: CACSPPAFQPQHF.

V usage is TRBV5-1 and J usage is TRBJ2-4, with 10 bases aligning to TRBD1. The germline V gene encodes CDR1 SGHRS and CDR2 YFSETQ. The CDR3 has 15 residues. After removal of 6 bases from V and 13 bases from J, the junction contained 16 bases not matched to a gene. The CDR3, as DNA: TGCGCCAGCAACCAGGGAGGGACAGGGGTTCAGGAGCAGTACTTC. Its protein is CASNQGGTGVQEQYF. The full variable domain, its missing parts supplied by reference TRBV5-1 and TRBJ2-4, is KAGVTQTPRYLIKTRGQQVTLSCSPISGHRSVSWYQQTPGQGLQFLFEYFSETQRNKGNFPGRFSGRQFSNSRSEMNVSTLELGDSALYLCASNQGGTGVQEQYFGAGTRLSVL.

This clonotype turned up a few times. This sequence joins TRBV7-2 and TRBJ1-1; unclear D gene. Germline CDR1 reads SGHTA; CDR2 reads FQGNSA. The CDR3 extends over 12 amino acids. The CDR3 sequence: CALGPGGTEAFF. The CDR3 DNA reads as TGTGCTCTCGGACCCGGTGGGACTGAAGCTTTCTTT. Using reference TRBV7-2 and TRBJ1-1 for the parts outside the CDR3, the full variable domain is GAGVSQSPSNKVTEKGKDVELRCDPISGHTALYWYRQSLGQGLEFLIYFQGNSAPDKSGLPSDRFSAERTGGSVSTLTIQRTQQEDSAVYLCALGPGGTEAFFGQGTRLTVV.